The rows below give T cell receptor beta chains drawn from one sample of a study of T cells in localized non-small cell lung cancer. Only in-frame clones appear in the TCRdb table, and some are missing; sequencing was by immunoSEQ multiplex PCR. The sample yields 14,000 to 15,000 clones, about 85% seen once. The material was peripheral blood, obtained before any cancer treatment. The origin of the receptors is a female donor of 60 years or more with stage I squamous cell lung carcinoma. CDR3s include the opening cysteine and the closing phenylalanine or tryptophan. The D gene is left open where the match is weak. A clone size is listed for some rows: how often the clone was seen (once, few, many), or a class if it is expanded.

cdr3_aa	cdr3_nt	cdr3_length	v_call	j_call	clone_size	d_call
CASRHPSVNTEAFF	TGTGCCAGCAGGCACCCGTCCGTTAACACTGAAGCTTTCTTT	14	TRBV6-1	TRBJ1-1	NA	NA
CSAFYYNEQFF	TGCAGTGCTTTTTACTACAATGAGCAGTTCTTC	11	TRBV20-1	TRBJ2-1	NA	NA
CASRALEVQGTQYF	TGTGCCAGCAGGGCACTAGAGGTCCAAGGGACCCAGTACTTC	14	TRBV2	TRBJ2-5	NA	NA
CASSVGFREPNTEAFF	TGTGCCAGCAGCGTGGGGTTCAGAGAGCCTAACACTGAAGCTTTCTTT	16	TRBV9	TRBJ1-1	NA	NA
CASSVVSGSRAFF	TGTGCCAGCAGCGTAGTTTCAGGGTCAAGAGCTTTCTTT	13	TRBV9	TRBJ1-1	NA	NA
CASTLGGFGTEAFF	TGCGCCAGCACCCTCGGTGGGTTTGGCACTGAAGCTTTCTTT	14	TRBV10-2	TRBJ1-1	NA	NA
CASSLEGAGGHEQYF	TGTGCCAGCAGCTTGGAAGGAGCGGGAGGGCACGAGCAGTACTTC	15	TRBV5-4	TRBJ2-7	NA	TRBD2
CASSYSTSGSSEQYF	TGTGCCAGCAGTTACTCGACTAGCGGGAGTTCCGAGCAGTACTTC	15	TRBV6-6	TRBJ2-7	NA	TRBD2
CASSPVWVRANTEAFF	TGTGCCAGCAGCCCAGTGTGGGTTCGGGCTAACACTGAAGCTTTCTTT	16	TRBV14	TRBJ1-1	few	NA
CASTTLNGADQETQYF	TGTGCCAGCACTACTTTAAACGGGGCGGACCAAGAGACCCAGTACTTC	16	TRBV27	TRBJ2-5	NA	NA
CASSQGKDTEAFF	TGTGCCAGCAGTCAGGGGAAGGATACTGAAGCTTTCTTT	13	TRBV7-9	TRBJ1-1	NA	NA
CASRRADTEAFF	TGTGCCAGCCGACGGGCGGACACTGAAGCTTTCTTT	12	TRBV6-5	TRBJ1-1	NA	NA
CASSYGEGFSPLHF	TGTGCCAGCAGTTACGGAGAGGGTTTTTCACCCCTCCACTTT	14	TRBV6-6	TRBJ1-6	NA	NA
CASSQGGGYYGYTF	TGTGCCAGCAGCCAGGGAGGGGGATACTATGGCTACACCTTC	14	TRBV28	TRBJ1-2	NA	NA
CASSLQGGRYEQYF	TGTGCCAGCAGCCTGCAGGGAGGCCGCTACGAGCAGTACTTC	14	TRBV14	TRBJ2-7	NA	NA
CASILTGVSYGYTF	TGTGCCAGCATTCTAACGGGGGTGTCCTATGGCTACACCTTC	14	TRBV5-6	TRBJ1-2	NA	NA
CAWSNGGTGSEKLFF	TGTGCCTGGAGTAATGGCGGGACAGGGAGTGAAAAACTGTTTTTT	15	TRBV30	TRBJ1-4	NA	TRBD1
CASSLGAQQGLENIQYF	TGCGCCAGCAGCTTGGGCGCTCAACAGGGCCTAGAAAACATTCAGTACTTC	17	TRBV5-1	TRBJ2-4	NA	NA
CASSGQGGNSPLHF	TGTGCCAGCAGTGGGCAGGGAGGAAATTCACCCCTCCACTTT	14	TRBV2	TRBJ1-6	NA	NA
CASSPRRGQPQHF	TGTGCCAGCAGCCCCCGACGGGGGCAGCCCCAGCATTTT	13	TRBV7-2	TRBJ1-5	NA	NA
CASRPTPLNEKLFF	TGTGCCAGCCGCCCGACCCCACTGAATGAAAAACTGTTTTTT	14	TRBV11-2	TRBJ1-4	NA	NA
CASSEQGGPYEQYF	TGCGCCAGCAGTGAACAGGGGGGGCCCTACGAGCAGTACTTC	14	TRBV23-1	TRBJ2-7	NA	NA
CATLGEIGYTF	TGTGCCACCCTGGGGGAAATTGGCTACACCTTC	11	TRBV28	TRBJ1-2	NA	NA
CASSLGGGGTGELFF	TGTGCCAGCAGCTTGGGCGGTGGGGGAACCGGGGAGCTGTTTTTT	15	TRBV5-6	TRBJ2-2	once	NA
CASSLGQASRGEQYF	TGTGCCAGCAGCTTGGGACAGGCTTCTCGCGGTGAGCAGTACTTC	15	TRBV6-1	TRBJ2-7	NA	TRBD1
CASIENEGPSTDTQYF	TGTGCCAGCATTGAGAACGAGGGCCCTAGCACAGATACGCAGTATTTT	16	TRBV2	TRBJ2-3	once	NA
CASRQGDNQPQHF	TGTGCCAGCCGACAGGGGGACAATCAGCCCCAGCATTTT	13	TRBV7-9	TRBJ1-5	once	TRBD1
CASRNTGELFF	TGTGCCAGCAGGAACACCGGGGAGCTGTTTTTT	11	TRBV6-5	TRBJ2-2	NA	NA
CASSTSGTASYEQYF	TGTGCCAGTAGTACCTCCGGGACAGCTTCCTACGAGCAGTACTTC	15	TRBV19	TRBJ2-7	NA	TRBD1
CASSSHRDSNWHGYTF	TGTGCCAGCAGCTCGCACCGGGACAGCAATTGGCATGGCTACACCTTC	16	TRBV7-9	TRBJ1-2	NA	TRBD1
CASSQPGMNTEAFF	TGTGCCAGCAGCCAACCTGGAATGAACACTGAAGCTTTCTTT	14	TRBV14	TRBJ1-1	once	NA
CASPPPYSGSSNEQFF	TGTGCCAGCCCACCACCTTATAGCGGGAGTTCCAATGAGCAGTTCTTC	16	TRBV18	TRBJ2-1	NA	TRBD2
CASSLRDRVQHSSIYF	TGCGCCAGCAGCCTAAGGGACAGGGTACAGCATTCTTCCATATATTTT	16	TRBV4-1	TRBJ1-3	NA	TRBD1
CASSLVGKGANVLTF	TGTGCCAGCAGCTTAGTCGGGAAGGGGGCCAACGTCCTGACTTTC	15	TRBV9	TRBJ2-6	few	NA
CASSLKVQEENEQFF	TGCGCCAGCAGCTTGAAGGTCCAGGAGGAAAATGAGCAGTTCTTC	15	TRBV5-1	TRBJ2-1	NA	NA
CASSDNRGAVFRTQYF	TGTGCCAGCAGTGATAACCGGGGGGCGGTATTCCGGACCCAGTACTTC	16	TRBV6-1	TRBJ2-5	NA	NA
CASSQGQGWREGSDTQYF	TGCGCCAGCAGCCAAGGACAGGGATGGCGGGAGGGCTCAGATACGCAGTATTTT	18	TRBV5-1	TRBJ2-3	NA	NA
CASTSSSYTDTQYF	TGTGCCAGCACCTCTAGCAGCTACACAGATACGCAGTATTTT	14	TRBV16	TRBJ2-3	once	NA
CASSLVTSGYEQYF	TGTGCCAGCAGCTTAGTAACTAGCGGCTACGAGCAGTACTTC	14	TRBV7-2	TRBJ2-7	NA	TRBD2
CASSPRGFYNEQFF	TGTGCCAGCAGCCCCAGGGGATTCTACAATGAGCAGTTCTTC	14	TRBV11-1	TRBJ2-1	few	NA
CASSLVSGTNEKLFF	TGTGCCAGCAGCTTAGTTTCCGGAACTAATGAAAAACTGTTTTTT	15	TRBV7-8	TRBJ1-4	NA	NA
CASSSDSGLETQYF	TGTGCCAGCAGTTCCGATTCAGGGCTAGAGACCCAGTACTTC	14	TRBV28	TRBJ2-5	NA	NA
CASSRDRGETGELFF	TGTGCCAGCAGTAGGGACAGGGGAGAAACCGGGGAGCTGTTTTTT	15	TRBV5-4	TRBJ2-2	once	TRBD1
CASSFDRDLGNQPQHF	TGTGCCAGCAGTTTCGACCGGGATCTGGGCAATCAGCCCCAGCATTTT	16	TRBV27	TRBJ1-5	NA	NA
CASTRRTGHYGYTF	TGTGCCTCCACTCGCAGAACAGGACACTATGGCTACACCTTC	14	TRBV30	TRBJ1-2	once	NA
CASSERDGSGNTIYF	TGTGCCAGCAGTGAAAGAGACGGCTCTGGAAACACCATATATTTT	15	TRBV6-1	TRBJ1-3	NA	NA
CASARASGPNEQFF	TGTGCCAGCGCGCGGGCTAGCGGGCCAAATGAGCAGTTCTTC	14	TRBV6-5	TRBJ2-1	once	TRBD2
CASSDHQPQHF	TGTGCCAGCAGTGACCATCAGCCCCAGCATTTT	11	TRBV28	TRBJ1-5	NA	NA
CASSSRASNIQYF	TGTGCCAGCAGCTCCCGGGCCTCAAACATTCAGTACTTC	13	TRBV7-9	TRBJ2-4	NA	NA
CASILQGAGETQYF	TGTGCCAGCATCTTACAGGGGGCGGGGGAGACCCAGTACTTC	14	TRBV21-1	TRBJ2-5	NA	NA
CASSYDLRTTEAFF	TGTGCCAGCAGTTACGACCTACGAACCACTGAAGCTTTCTTT	14	TRBV11-2	TRBJ1-1	NA	NA
CSAQGAYEQYF	TGCAGCGCTCAGGGAGCGTATGAGCAGTACTTC	11	TRBV29-1	TRBJ2-7	once	NA
CASRLTSGSTDTQYF	TGCGCCAGCAGGTTGACTAGCGGCTCAACAGATACGCAGTATTTT	15	TRBV5-1	TRBJ2-3	NA	TRBD2
CASSLSAGYTDTQYF	TGTGCCAGCAGCTTATCGGCGGGTTACACAGATACGCAGTATTTT	15	TRBV7-6	TRBJ2-3	NA	NA
CASSVEAEAFF	TGTGCCAGCAGCGTCGAAGCTGAAGCTTTCTTT	11	TRBV9	TRBJ1-1	NA	NA
CASSLRFSNQPQHF	TGTGCCAGCAGCTTAAGATTTAGCAATCAGCCCCAGCATTTT	14	TRBV5-6	TRBJ1-5	NA	NA
CASSLPRPSSAFF	TGTGCCAGCAGTTTACCCCGACCTTCATCCGCTTTCTTT	13	TRBV28	TRBJ1-1	NA	NA
CASNQGGHGELFF	TGTGCCAGCAACCAGGGAGGTCACGGGGAGCTGTTTTTT	13	TRBV6-1	TRBJ2-2	once	NA
CASRGESSYNEQFF	TGTGCCAGCAGGGGGGAGAGCTCCTACAATGAGCAGTTCTTC	14	TRBV7-9	TRBJ2-1	once	NA